This T cell receptor beta chain was recorded in a study of blood T cell repertoires in COVID-19. Study background: Some COVID-19 samples were acute and others convalescent; all came from the United States, Italy and Spain. The analysed material was cDNA or gDNA that came from T cells, B-cell-depleted T cells, or PBMCs.

Germline CDR1 MNHNY, CDR2 SVGAGI (reference sequence). The CDR3 consists of 13 residues. Unmatched junction bases numbered 4, after V lost 2 bases and J lost 11 bases. TCRdb's copy holds only in-frame clones and misses some; the assay was immunoSEQ multiplex PCR. The sample holds about 150,000 clones, over 75% seen once. This sequence joins TRBV6-6 and TRBJ1-1; TRBD1 aligns across 11 bases. The sequenced sample consisted of peripheral blood. The source of this sequence is a woman aged 45 to 65 with acute or convalescent COVID-19. CDR3 nucleotide sequence: TGTGCCAGCAGTTACGGACAGGGGGCTGGGGCTTTCTTT. The encoded protein is CASSYGQGAGAFF.